Presented here are 22 T cell receptor beta chains from one specimen sequenced in a study of T cells in women clearing cervical HPV infection. Some clones are missing from TCRdb's copy, which holds only in-frame ones; the method was immunoSEQ multiplex PCR. Its table records roughly 20,000 clones. The sample consisted of blood buffy coat. These receptors all stem from a woman between 18 and 70 years old with a cervical HPV16 infection that either progressed to CIN3+ or cleared (not recorded which).

With regard to this clone: Sequencing ends 3 residues short of the CDR3 end; the germline J gene provides the rest. The identical CDR3 is also encoded by other nucleotide sequences in the sample. The J gene is TRBJ2-3, the V gene TRBV20-1; 7 positions agree with TRBD2. The CDR3 is 16 residues long. Germline values: CDR1 DFQATT, CDR2 SNEGSKA (reference sequence). After removal of 0 bases from V and 1 base from J, the junction contained 7 bases not matched to a gene. Incomplete CDR3 DNA: TGCAGTGCTAGAGATCGGCGGCTAGCGGGCACAGATACG. It encodes CSARDRRLAGTDT. Given in full, the CDR3 is CSARDRRLAGTDTQYF.

Note on this clone: The DNA ends 3 residues before the CDR3 does, and the rest of the CDR3 is filled in from the germline J gene. The chain has TRBV20-1 and TRBJ2-3, with 7 bases aligning to TRBD1. V shed 5 bases and J 0 bases; nucleotides not matched to a gene: 5. Germline loops: CDR1 DFQATT, CDR2 SNEGSKA (reference sequence). There are 14 residues in the CDR3. The sequenced part of the CDR3 DNA is TGCAGTGCTCGGGACAGCTTTAGCACAGATACG. It translates to CSARDSFSTDT. The entire CDR3 protein reads CSARDSFSTDTQYF.

To note about this clone: The read ends 3 residues early relative to the CDR3; the germline J gene fills the gap. This chain uses TRBV5-4 with TRBJ2-7; 10 nucleotides match TRBD1. In germline, CDR1 is SGHNT, CDR2 YYREEE (reference sequence). There are 15 residues in the CDR3. Trimming took 0 bases from V and 5 from J; bases not matched to a gene: 5. The sequenced part of the CDR3 DNA is TGTGCCAGCAGCTTGGCCGGGACAGGGGTCGACGAG. Encoded protein: CASSLAGTGVDE. The full CDR3 protein reads CASSLAGTGVDEQYF.

Comment on this clone: The CDR3 end is not reached by the read, which stops 3 residues before it; the germline J gene fills it in. This rearrangement joins TRBV6-2 or TRBV6-3 to TRBJ1-2; TRBD1 matches 7 bases. The CDR3 contains 14 residues. CDR1 and CDR2 (germline): MNHEY, SVGEGT. Losses at the gene ends were 5 bases for V and 4 bases for J; bases not matched to a gene: 7. The covered CDR3 bases are TGTGCCAGCAGTGGCTCGACAGGGTTCTATGGC. This translates into CASSGSTGFYG. The whole CDR3 sequence reads CASSGSTGFYGYTF.

About this clone itself: The read comes to an end 3 residues before the CDR3 does, leaving the germline J gene to fill in the end. This sequence joins TRBV5-4 and TRBJ2-2; D is perhaps TRBD2 (6 bases). V lost 0 bases to trimming and J lost 7 bases, with 13 bases between them. The germline V gene has CDR1 SGHNT and CDR2 YYREEE (reference sequence). The CDR3 spans 15 residues. The CDR3 DNA, read in part, is TGTGCCAGCAGCTTGGATCGGTTGGGGGGCGGGGAG. This sequence encodes CASSLDRLGGGE. The whole CDR3 protein is CASSLDRLGGGELFF.

In terms of frequency, this clone is medium-sized. The read ends 3 residues early relative to the CDR3; the germline J gene fills the gap. Distinct nucleotide sequences in the sample also encode this CDR3. This chain joins TRBV18 and TRBJ1-4, with no clear D. This CDR3 is 14 amino acids long. Germline assignment: CDR1 KGHSH and CDR2 LQKENI. Between the trimmed V and J ends, which lost 3 bases and 5 bases, there was a span of 10 bases. The CDR3 DNA, read in part, is TGTGCCAGCTCACCGTCGGTTTCAAATGAAAAA. Its protein is CASSPSVSNEK. The whole CDR3 protein reads CASSPSVSNEKLFF.

The CDR3 bases that were read are TGCGCCAGCAGCCAAGATTTCCGTGAAAAA. Its protein is CASSQDFREK. The CDR3 reads in full as CASSQDFREKLFF. V and J are TRBV4-1 and TRBJ1-4; D is unresolved. The read comes to an end 3 residues before the CDR3 does, leaving the germline J gene to fill in the end. Trimming cost V 0 bases and J 7 bases, with 6 bases left between them. The germline V gene encodes CDR1 MGHRA and CDR2 YSYEKL. The CDR3 covers 13 residues.

Concerning this clone: The read terminates 3 residues ahead of where the CDR3 ends, so the germline J gene completes it. The chain employs TRBV29-1 and TRBJ1-1; 7 nucleotides line up with TRBD1. The CDR3 extends over 14 amino acids. Germline CDR1 reads SQVTM; CDR2 reads ANQGSEA. V lost 5 bases to trimming and J lost 0 bases; unmatched junction nucleotides: 6. The CDR3 loop reads CSVRYRGMNTEAFF. The covered CDR3 bases are TGCAGCGTTCGATACAGGGGCATGAACACTGAA. The full variable domain, its missing parts supplied by reference TRBV29-1 and TRBJ1-1, is SAVISQKPSRDICQRGTSLTIQCQVDSQVTMMFWYRQQPGQSLTLIATANQGSEATYESGFVIDKFPISRPNLTFSTLTVSNMSPEDSSIYLCSVRYRGMNTEAFFGQGTRLTVV.

Details on this clone: From the germline J gene comes the end of the CDR3, since the read stops 3 residues before it. The V gene is TRBV20-1, the J gene TRBJ2-3; weak D call: TRBD2 (6 bases). CDR1 and CDR2 (germline): DFQATT, SNEGSKA (reference sequence). Trimming pared 3 bases from V and 0 bases from J, leaving 10 bases between. CDR3 length: 14 amino acids. The CDR3 bases that were read are TGCAGTGCTAGCGGGGGTCCTAGCACAGATACG. This gives the protein CSASGGPSTDT. The full-length CDR3 reads as CSASGGPSTDTQYF.

The part of the CDR3 DNA that was read is TGTGCCAGCAGCCTGGAACAGGGGAGGCAAAACATT. Its protein product is CASSLEQGRQNI. The whole CDR3 protein is CASSLEQGRQNIQYF. The chain uses TRBV2 and TRBJ2-4; TRBD1 might be the D (7 bases). The read terminates 3 residues before the CDR3 end, so the remaining end is supplied by the germline J gene. The V and J ends lost 6 bases and 5 bases respectively, with 17 bases between them. The CDR3 extends over 15 amino acids. Germline lookup yields CDR1 SNHLY and CDR2 FYNNEI.

The sequenced CDR3 bases are TGTGCCAGCAGCCCCTCGAGCACAGATACG. Translating gives CASSPSSTDT. In full, the CDR3 reads CASSPSSTDTQYF. J is TRBJ2-3 and V is TRBV7-9; D is unclear. The read terminates 3 residues before the CDR3 end, so the remaining end is supplied by the germline J gene. The germline CDR1 and CDR2 sequences are SEHNR and FQNEAQ (reference sequence). The V end was cut by 5 bases, the J end by 0 bases, with 6 bases between. This CDR3 contains 13 residues.

To note about this clone: The CDR3 extends 3 residues past the end of the read, so its final part is completed from the germline J gene. This chain links TRBV18 with TRBJ2-1; 9 bases are a match to TRBD2. The length of the CDR3 is 14 residues. J lost 8 bases, V lost 3 bases, and 5 bases had no gene match. CDR1 KGHSH and CDR2 LQKENI come from the germline V gene. Partial CDR3 DNA: TGTGCCAGCTCACCTCCTAGGACTAGCGATGAG. Translating gives CASSPPRTSDE. The whole CDR3 sequence is CASSPPRTSDEQFF.

With regard to this clone: The read gets to within 3 residues of the CDR3 end, and the germline J gene fills in the rest. The rearrangement joins TRBV7-8 to TRBJ1-5, with 9 bases that match TRBD1. The germline V gene encodes CDR1 SGHVS and CDR2 FQNEAQ. The CDR3 length is 16 residues. J gave up 6 bases and V 3 bases, and 9 bases lay outside the gene matches. Partial CDR3 DNA: TGTGCCAGCAGCTTGCGTCCCGGGACAGGGTTTCAGCCC. Residues: CASSLRPGTGFQP. The CDR3 as a whole reads CASSLRPGTGFQPQHF. The full variable domain, its missing parts supplied by reference TRBV7-8 and TRBJ1-5, is GAGVSQSPRYKVAKRGQDVALRCDPISGHVSLFWYQQALGQGPEFLTYFQNEAQLDKSGLPSDRFFAERPEGSVSTLKIQRTQQEDSAVYLCASSLRPGTGFQPQHFGDGTRLSIL.

The DNA read from the CDR3 is TGTGCCTGGAGAGGGGGCGCATCTAATGAAAAA. Its protein is CAWRGGASNEK. The complete CDR3 protein is CAWRGGASNEKLFF. This chain joins TRBV30 and TRBJ1-4; 7 nucleotides align to TRBD1. Read coverage stops 3 residues before the CDR3 terminus; the germline J gene supplies the remainder. Losses at the gene ends were 3 bases for V and 3 bases for J; bases not matched to a gene: 4. The CDR3 has 14 amino acids. Germline-derived CDR1 and CDR2 are GTSNPN and SVGIG (reference sequence).

With regard to this clone: The read halts 3 residues ahead of the CDR3 end, with the missing end drawn from the germline J gene. The V and J genes are TRBV7-9 and TRBJ2-5; the D gene is possibly TRBD1 (5 bases). V lost 2 bases to trimming and J lost 2 bases, with 12 bases between them. Germline-derived CDR1 and CDR2 are SEHNR and FQNEAQ (reference sequence). There are 15 residues in the CDR3. CDR3 DNA (partial): TGTGCCAGCAGCTTATATTTCTCAGGGCAAGAGACC. It is translated as CASSLYFSGQET. The CDR3, in full, reads CASSLYFSGQETQYF.

About this clone itself: From the germline J gene comes the end of the CDR3, since the read stops 3 residues before it. J is TRBJ2-6 and V is TRBV2; TRBD1 aligns across 10 bases. The CDR3 has 19 amino acids. Germline V lookup: CDR1 SNHLY, CDR2 FYNNEI. The V segment lost 1 base and the J segment 5 bases; nucleotides outside the gene matches: 11. CDR3 amino acids: CASSEVLYGTGARANVLTF. Incomplete CDR3 DNA: TGTGCCAGCAGTGAAGTGCTCTACGGGACAGGGGCTCGGGCCAACGTC.

On this clone: The read is 3 residues too short to cover the CDR3 end, so that end is filled in from the germline J gene. The chain joins TRBV19 to TRBJ2-2, with 11 bases aligning to TRBD1. The CDR3 is made up of 14 amino acids. Germline V gives CDR1 LNHDA, CDR2 SQIVND (reference sequence). V was clipped by 7 bases and J by 6 bases; unmatched bases: 4. The CDR3 loop is CASTPGQGAGELFF. The DNA read from the CDR3 is TGTGCCAGTACTCCGGGACAGGGGGCCGGGGAG.

In the case of this clone: From the germline J gene comes the end of the CDR3, since the read stops 3 residues before it. This sequence joins TRBV6-2 or TRBV6-3 and TRBJ1-6, with D unclear. V dropped 4 bases and J dropped 10 bases, with 17 bases sitting between them. Looked up from germline, CDR1 is MNHEY and CDR2 is SVGEGT. The CDR3 extends over 15 amino acids. The CDR3 spells CASSSIPPGYSPLHF. Partial CDR3 DNA: TGTGCCAGCAGTTCAATTCCTCCGGGGTACTCACCC.

For this clone: The read terminates 3 residues before the CDR3 end, so the remaining end is supplied by the germline J gene. The chain has TRBV7-8 and TRBJ1-6; the D gene is possibly TRBD1 (5 bases). Germline CDR1 SGHVS, CDR2 FQNEAQ. This CDR3 has 18 amino acids. The V gene lost 0 bases and the J gene lost 9 bases, with 21 bases spanning the gap. The CDR3 spells CASSLAAWPGREGSPLHF. The sequenced part of the CDR3 DNA is TGTGCCAGCAGCTTAGCGGCTTGGCCGGGCAGGGAGGGTTCACCC.

A remark on this clone: The read gets to within 3 residues of the CDR3 end, and the germline J gene fills in the rest. V is TRBV10-3 and J is TRBJ1-2, with D unresolved. The CDR3 consists of 13 residues. V lost 4 bases and J lost 0, with 6 bases in between. Germline lookup yields CDR1 ENHRY and CDR2 SYGVKD. The CDR3 bases that were read are TGTGCCATCAGTGGGACTTCTAACTATGGC. It is translated as CAISGTSNYG. The CDR3 as a whole reads CAISGTSNYGYTF.

Concerning this clone: Read data end 3 residues before the CDR3 end; the end is taken from the germline J gene. This rearrangement joins TRBV6-1 to TRBJ1-4, with unresolved D. This CDR3 is 14 amino acids long. V was trimmed by 1 base and J by 5 bases, leaving 8 bases between them. CDR1 MNHNS and CDR2 SASEGT come from the germline V gene. The part of the CDR3 DNA that was read is TGTGCCAGCAGTGAAGAAATTCGGAATGAAAAA. It translates to CASSEEIRNEK. The whole CDR3 sequence is CASSEEIRNEKLFF.

To note about this clone: The read stops 3 residues short of the end of the CDR3; the missing end is completed from the germline J gene. The chain joins TRBV29-1 to TRBJ1-3; D is undetermined. The CDR3 runs to 15 residues. Germline V gene lookup returns CDR1 SQVTM and CDR2 ANQGSEA. Trimming removed 1 base from V and 0 bases from J, with 10 bases in between. The covered CDR3 bases are TGCAGCGTTGAAGTGTACAGACCCTCTGGAAACACC. It is translated as CSVEVYRPSGNT. The whole CDR3 protein reads CSVEVYRPSGNTIYF. Full variable domain (remainder filled in from reference TRBV29-1 and TRBJ1-3): SAVISQKPSRDICQRGTSLTIQCQVDSQVTMMFWYRQQPGQSLTLIATANQGSEATYESGFVIDKFPISRPNLTFSTLTVSNMSPEDSSIYLCSVEVYRPSGNTIYFGEGSWLTVV.